This T cell receptor (beta chain) was identified during a study of T-cell reconstitution after alpha-beta-depleted transplantation in children. This clonotype appeared many times. Antigen unknown. The TCRbeta library incorporated unique molecular identifiers. TCRdb passed the PCR reads through MiXCR, listing each CDR3 protein once. The sample has about 240,000 distinct CDR3 sequences; roughly 25% are singletons. CDR3 length: 14 residues. Germline-derived CDR1 and CDR2 are MNHEY and SVGAGI. V was clipped by 0 bases and J by 5 bases, with 10 bases between them. Notes on the study in general: High day-60 TCRbeta diversity in some patients came from surviving recipient T cells and thymic progenitors. Reportedly, only several hundred clones from non-depleted graft cells drove alpha-beta T-cell counts at about two months.

This clonotype was sampled from a girl aged 2 to 10 with Fanconi anemia, due to receive a stem cell transplant. The specimen comprised PBMCs, sampled before TCRalphabeta/CD19-depleted stem cell transplant. The V call is TRBV6-5, the J call TRBJ1-2; D is undetermined. Here the CDR3 reads CASSYSPGYYGYTF. The CDR3 DNA sequence: TGTGCCAGCAGTTACTCGCCAGGATATTATGGCTACACCTTC.